This is a list of T cell receptor beta chains from one sample in a study of Graves' ophthalmopathy and Graves' hyperthyroidism. TCRdb redid the calling of the multiplex PCR reads with MiXCR, one entry per CDR3 protein. The table has a few hundred thousand distinct CDR3 sequences, roughly 16% seen once; the top ten hold more than 9%. The sequenced sample consisted of peripheral blood. These receptors all stem from an adult man with Graves' ophthalmopathy. CDR3s leave out the opening cysteine and the closing phenylalanine or tryptophan.

TRBV20-1	TRBJ1-2	SAKQGRGYGYT
TRBV6-5	TRBJ2-2	ASSYLDRPNTGELF
TRBV20-1	TRBJ2-7	SASPNAYEQY
TRBV7-2	TRBJ2-7	ASSRSGGLSYEQY
TRBV11-3	TRBJ2-7	ASSHPGTNYEQY
TRBV2	TRBJ2-5	AGSPGLADETQY
TRBV20-1	TRBJ2-7	SARDSGAGEQY
TRBV5-1	TRBJ2-2	ASRTLAEPSGELF
TRBV30	TRBJ1-5	AWSLDRGDQPQH
TRBV7-3	TRBJ2-2	ASSMAGGPTGELF
TRBV30	TRBJ1-5	AWSAAGQGARNQPQH
TRBV3-1	TRBJ2-5	ASSHRRGPQETQY
TRBV6-1	TRBJ1-5	ASSEVRHQPQH
TRBV3-1	TRBJ2-7	ASSFGQGSEQY
TRBV5-1	TRBJ2-5	ASSLGANQETQY
TRBV6-1	TRBJ1-2	ASTGDRLYGYT
TRBV30	TRBJ1-1	AYSSVESEAF
TRBV27	TRBJ2-7	ASSFGTVYEQY
TRBV11-2	TRBJ1-2	ASSLLSGSDLGYT
TRBV6-1	TRBJ2-7	ASIHLTGLGSYEQY
TRBV28	TRBJ1-1	ASSNRGVDTEAF
TRBV12-3/TRBV12-4	TRBJ1-6	ASSLKTRLRSYNSPLH
TRBV11-1	TRBJ2-7	ASSGIEREDSYEQY
TRBV28	TRBJ2-2	ASTSPGQMNTGELF